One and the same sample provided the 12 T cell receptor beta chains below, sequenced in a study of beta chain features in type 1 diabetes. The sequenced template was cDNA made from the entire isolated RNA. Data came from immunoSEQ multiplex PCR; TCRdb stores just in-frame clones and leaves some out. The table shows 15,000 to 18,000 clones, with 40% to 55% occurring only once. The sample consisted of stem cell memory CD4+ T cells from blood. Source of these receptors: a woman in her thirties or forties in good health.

The CDR3 region has the DNA TGTGCCAGTAGTCCGCCGGGACAACTGAGGGGCTACACCTTC. Its translation: CASSPPGQLRGYTF. The chain couples TRBV19 to TRBJ1-2, with a possible D match to TRBD1 (6 bases). Germline CDR1 LNHDA, CDR2 SQIVND (reference sequence). Trimming removed 5 bases from V and 8 bases from J, with 18 bases in between. CDR3 length equals 14 residues.

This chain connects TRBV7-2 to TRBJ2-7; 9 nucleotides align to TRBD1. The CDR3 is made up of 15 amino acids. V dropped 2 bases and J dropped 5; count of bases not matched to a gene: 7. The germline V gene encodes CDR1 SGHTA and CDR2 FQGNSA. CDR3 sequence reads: CASSLSQGARDEQYF. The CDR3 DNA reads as TGTGCCAGCAGCTTATCACAGGGGGCGCGCGACGAGCAGTACTTC. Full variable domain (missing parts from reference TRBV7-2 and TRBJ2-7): GAGVSQSPSNKVTEKGKDVELRCDPISGHTALYWYRQSLGQGLEFLIYFQGNSAPDKSGLPSDRFSAERTGGSVSTLTIQRTQQEDSAVYLCASSLSQGARDEQYFGPGTRLTVT.

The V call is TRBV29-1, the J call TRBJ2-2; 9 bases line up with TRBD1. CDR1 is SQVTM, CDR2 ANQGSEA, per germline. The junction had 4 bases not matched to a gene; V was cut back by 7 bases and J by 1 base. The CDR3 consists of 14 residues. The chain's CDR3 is CSAEGQGNTGELFF. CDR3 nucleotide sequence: TGCAGCGCAGAGGGACAGGGGAACACCGGGGAGCTGTTTTTT.

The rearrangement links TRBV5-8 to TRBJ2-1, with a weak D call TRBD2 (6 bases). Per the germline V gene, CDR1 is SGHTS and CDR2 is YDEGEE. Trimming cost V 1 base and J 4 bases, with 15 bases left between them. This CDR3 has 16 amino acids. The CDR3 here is CASSLIKLAAYNEQFF. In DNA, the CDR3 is TGTGCCAGCAGCTTGATCAAACTAGCCGCATACAATGAGCAGTTCTTC.

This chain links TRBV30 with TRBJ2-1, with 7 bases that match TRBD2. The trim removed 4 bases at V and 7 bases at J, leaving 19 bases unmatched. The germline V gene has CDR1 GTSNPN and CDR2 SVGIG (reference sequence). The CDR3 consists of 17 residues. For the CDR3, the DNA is TGTGCCTGGATTAAGGGAGAATTATGGGGGGGGAGGAATGAGCAGTTCTTC. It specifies CAWIKGELWGGRNEQFF.

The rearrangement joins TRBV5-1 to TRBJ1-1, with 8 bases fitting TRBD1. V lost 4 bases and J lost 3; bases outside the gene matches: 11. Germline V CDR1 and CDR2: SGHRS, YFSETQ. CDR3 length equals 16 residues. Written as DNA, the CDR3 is TGCGCCAGCAGCGACGGACAGGGTTTGTCCGACACTGAAGCTTTCTTT. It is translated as CASSDGQGLSDTEAFF.

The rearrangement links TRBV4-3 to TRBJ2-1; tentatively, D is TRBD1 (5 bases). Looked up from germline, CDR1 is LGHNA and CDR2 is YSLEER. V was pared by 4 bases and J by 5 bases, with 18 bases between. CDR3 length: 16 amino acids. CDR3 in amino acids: CASSPRRDRSNNEQFF. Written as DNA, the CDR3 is TGCGCCAGCAGCCCCCGCCGTGACAGAAGTAACAATGAGCAGTTCTTC.

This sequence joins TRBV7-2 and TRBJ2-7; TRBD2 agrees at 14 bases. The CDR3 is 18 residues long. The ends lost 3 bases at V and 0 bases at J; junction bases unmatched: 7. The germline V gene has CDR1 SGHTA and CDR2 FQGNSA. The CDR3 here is CASSLAGLAGGNSYEQYF. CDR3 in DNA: TGTGCCAGCAGCTTGGCCGGACTAGCGGGGGGCAACTCCTACGAGCAGTACTTC. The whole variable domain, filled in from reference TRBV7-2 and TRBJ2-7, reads GAGVSQSPSNKVTEKGKDVELRCDPISGHTALYWYRQSLGQGLEFLIYFQGNSAPDKSGLPSDRFSAERTGGSVSTLTIQRTQQEDSAVYLCASSLAGLAGGNSYEQYFGPGTRLTVT.

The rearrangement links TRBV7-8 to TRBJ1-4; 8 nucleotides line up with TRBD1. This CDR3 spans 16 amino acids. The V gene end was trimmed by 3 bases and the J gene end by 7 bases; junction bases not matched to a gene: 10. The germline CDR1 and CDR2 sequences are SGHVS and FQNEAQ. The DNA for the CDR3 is TGTGCCAGCAGCTTCCGACAGGGGCCACGCAGTGAAAAACTGTTTTTT. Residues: CASSFRQGPRSEKLFF.

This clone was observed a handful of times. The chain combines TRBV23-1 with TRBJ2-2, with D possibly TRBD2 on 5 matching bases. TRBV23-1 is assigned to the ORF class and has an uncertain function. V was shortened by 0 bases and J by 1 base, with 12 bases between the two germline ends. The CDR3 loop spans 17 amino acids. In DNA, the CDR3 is TGCGCCAGCAGTCAATCCGCACGAGGGAGGAACACCGGGGAGCTGTTTTTT. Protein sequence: CASSQSARGRNTGELFF.

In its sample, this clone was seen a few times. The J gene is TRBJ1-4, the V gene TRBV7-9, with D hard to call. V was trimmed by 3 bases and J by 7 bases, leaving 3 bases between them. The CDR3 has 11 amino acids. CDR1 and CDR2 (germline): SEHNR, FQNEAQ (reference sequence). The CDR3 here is CASSFFEKLFF. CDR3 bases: TGTGCCAGCAGCTTCTTTGAAAAACTGTTTTTT.

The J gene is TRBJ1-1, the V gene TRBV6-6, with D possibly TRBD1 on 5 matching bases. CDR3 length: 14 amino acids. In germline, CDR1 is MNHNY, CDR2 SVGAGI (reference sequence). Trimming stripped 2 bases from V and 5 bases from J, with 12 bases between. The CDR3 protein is CASSYPGGETEAFF. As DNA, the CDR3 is TGTGCCAGCAGTTACCCGGGAGGGGAGACTGAAGCTTTCTTT.